The 30 T cell receptor beta chains below were found in one sample sequenced in a study of shared clonotypes between healthy human individuals. Assay: immunoSEQ multiplex PCR; the TCRdb copy retains only in-frame clones and omits some. The sample lists about 680,000 clones, 73% seen once, with around 1.8% in the top ten. The sample comprised memory CD4+ T cells sorted from blood. The subset is: CD45RA-negative fraction. The receptor set was obtained from a woman in her 30s in good health.

This clone was counted only a few times. In the same sample, other DNA sequences code for this CDR3. The chain carries TRBV5-1 and TRBJ2-1; D is uncertain. The germline CDR1 and CDR2 sequences are SGHRS and YFSETQ. V was clipped by 4 bases and J by 4 bases, with 3 bases between them. The CDR3 contains 11 residues. CDR3 sequence (DNA): TGCGCCAGCAGCCTTTACAATGAGCAGTTCTTC. This gives the protein CASSLYNEQFF.

This clone was counted a few times. The V and J genes are TRBV4-1 and TRBJ1-5; D is unresolved. The CDR3 is 14 amino acids. V was clipped by 0 bases and J by 3 bases, with 6 bases between them. Germline-derived CDR1 and CDR2 are MGHRA and YSYEKL. This CDR3 is CASSQDHYNQPQHF. The CDR3 coding sequence is TGCGCCAGCAGCCAAGATCATTACAATCAGCCCCAGCATTTT.

This rearrangement joins TRBV30 to TRBJ1-5; 7 bases map to TRBD1. The V gene end was trimmed by 4 bases and the J gene end by 5 bases; junction bases not matched to a gene: 5. The CDR3 extends over 13 amino acids. CDR1 is GTSNPN, CDR2 SVGIG, per germline (reference sequence). This chain's CDR3 is CAWNRGADQPQHF. CDR3 sequence (DNA): TGTGCCTGGAACAGGGGAGCAGATCAGCCCCAGCATTTT.

The chain carries TRBV5-1 and TRBJ2-3; perhaps TRBD2 as D (6 bases). In germline, CDR1 is SGHRS, CDR2 YFSETQ. The CDR3 has 16 residues. V gave up 6 bases and J gave up 5 bases, with 22 bases separating them. Written as DNA, the CDR3 is TGCGCCAGCACATCGTCGTTCGGAGGGCAGGGAGATACGCAGTATTTT. Its protein is CASTSSFGGQGDTQYF.

This clone appeared once. V usage is TRBV4-1 and J usage is TRBJ2-7, with TRBD2 matching over 8 bases. The CDR3 covers 15 residues. Germline V gene data show CDR1 as MGHRA and CDR2 as YSYEKL. Unmatched junction bases numbered 6, after V lost 1 base and J lost 4 bases. CDR3 protein: CASSQAAGERYEQYF. CDR3 nucleotides: TGCGCCAGCAGCCAAGCAGCGGGAGAGAGATACGAGCAGTACTTC.

A note on this clone: The sample carries other DNA sequences with the same CDR3. The chain joins TRBV9 to TRBJ2-7; 7 bases are a match to TRBD1. Trimming cost V 2 bases and J 2 bases; bases outside gene matches: 1. This CDR3 has 13 amino acids. Germline V gene data show CDR1 as SGDLS and CDR2 as YYNGEE. CDR3 coding DNA: TGTGCCAGCAGCGTGGGACAGACCTACGAGCAGTACTTC. As protein: CASSVGQTYEQYF.

This chain links TRBV5-1 with TRBJ1-4, with D possibly being TRBD1 (6 bases). CDR3 length: 16 residues. Germline V CDR1 and CDR2: SGHRS, YFSETQ. The V gene lost 4 bases and the J gene lost 2 bases, with 15 bases spanning the gap. The CDR3 DNA follows: TGCGCCAGCAGCCCGCGGGCGGGACACACTAATGAAAAACTGTTTTTT. This translates into CASSPRAGHTNEKLFF.

The genes are TRBV10-3 and TRBJ2-7; D unresolved. Trimming stripped 6 bases from V and 2 bases from J, with 11 bases between. The CDR3 is 13 residues long. Germline CDR1 ENHRY, CDR2 SYGVKD. CDR3 loop: CAIRGSSTYEQYF. CDR3 coding DNA: TGTGCCATCAGGGGTAGCAGCACCTACGAGCAGTACTTC.

The CDR3 is CASSSGTGEETQYF. CDR3 bases: TGTGCCAGCAGCTCCGGGACAGGGGAAGAGACCCAGTACTTC. The J gene is TRBJ2-5, the V gene TRBV7-6; 10 nucleotides agree with TRBD1. Germline-derived CDR1 and CDR2 are SGHVS and FNYEAQ. J lost 3 bases, V lost 4 bases, and 2 bases had no gene match. The CDR3 has 14 amino acids. The variable domain in full, completed from reference TRBV7-6 and TRBJ2-5, reads GAGVSQSPRYKVTKRGQDVALRCDPISGHVSLYWYRQALGQGPEFLTYFNYEAQQDKSGLPNDRFSAERPEGSISTLTIQRTEQRDSAMYRCASSSGTGEETQYFGPGTRLLVL.

This chain links TRBV19 with TRBJ1-5, with D perhaps matching TRBD1 (5 bases). CDR1 and CDR2 (germline): LNHDA, SQIVND (reference sequence). Trimming shortened V by 3 bases and J by 2 bases, and 11 bases separated the two germline ends. The CDR3 has 15 residues. CDR3 sequence (DNA): TGTGCCAGTAGTATTGGCGGGGGAGGCAATCAGCCCCAGCATTTT. Translation: CASSIGGGGNQPQHF.

This clone was recorded only once. J is TRBJ1-3 and V is TRBV4-1; 7 bases align to TRBD1. The CDR3 covers 17 residues. V shed 3 bases and J 2 bases; nucleotides not matched to a gene: 10. Germline V gene lookup returns CDR1 MGHRA and CDR2 YSYEKL. CDR3 sequence reads: CASSQYLTGRAGNTIYF. CDR3 sequence (DNA): TGCGCCAGCAGCCAGTACCTGACAGGGAGGGCTGGAAACACCATATATTTT.

This clone was observed a handful of times. The CDR3 DNA sequence: TGCGCCAGCAGCCTAATTCCCTACGAGCAGTACTTC. This codes for CASSLIPYEQYF. The V call is TRBV5-1, the J call TRBJ2-7; the D is unclear. The CDR3 consists of 12 residues. CDR1 and CDR2 from the germline V gene are SGHRS and YFSETQ. The V gene lost 4 bases and the J gene lost 2 bases, with 7 bases spanning the gap.

The chain has TRBV7-2 and TRBJ2-1; TRBD2 matches at 7 bases. The germline V gene encodes CDR1 SGHTA and CDR2 FQGNSA. The CDR3 runs 18 residues. Trimming removed 5 bases from V and 5 bases from J; junction bases left unmatched: 18. CDR3 loop: CASSIIALLLADNNEQFF. In DNA form, the CDR3 reads TGTGCCAGCAGCATCATTGCTTTACTTCTAGCGGACAACAATGAGCAGTTCTTC.

This clone was counted a few times. The chain carries TRBV6-1 and TRBJ2-1; D is undetermined. The length of the CDR3 is 14 residues. Germline V gene data show CDR1 as MNHNS and CDR2 as SASEGT. Trimming shortened V by 2 bases and J by 4 bases, and 9 bases separated the two germline ends. The CDR3 loop reads CASSEIGRYNEQFF. The CDR3, as DNA: TGTGCCAGCAGTGAAATTGGGCGGTACAATGAGCAGTTCTTC.

This clone occurred a few times. The rearrangement uses TRBV18 and TRBJ1-2; D is perhaps TRBD1 (5 bases). Germline loops: CDR1 KGHSH, CDR2 LQKENI. This CDR3 is 14 amino acids long. V shed 3 bases and J shed 7 bases, with 15 bases lying between them. This chain's CDR3 is CASSPPGLRTGYTF. CDR3 in DNA: TGTGCCAGCTCACCGCCAGGGCTGCGCACTGGCTACACCTTC.

The chain joins TRBV7-9 to TRBJ1-3; D might be TRBD1 (6 bases). Trimming took off 6 bases at V and 2 bases at J, with 26 bases between the two ends. Looked up from germline, CDR1 is SEHNR and CDR2 is FQNEAQ (reference sequence). The CDR3 length is 19 residues. The CDR3 DNA follows: TGTGCCAGCAGTAAACATAGCTTCTATCACAGGGAGGCTGGAAACACCATATATTTT. As protein: CASSKHSFYHREAGNTIYF.

This chain joins TRBV7-9 and TRBJ2-3, with TRBD1 identical over 9 bases. J gave up 4 bases and V 5 bases, and 7 bases lay outside the gene matches. Germline-derived CDR1 and CDR2 are SEHNR and FQNEAQ (reference sequence). This CDR3 region has 15 residues. The CDR3 DNA is TGTGCCAGCAGCCGGACAGGGGAAAAATCAGATACGCAGTATTTT. It translates to CASSRTGEKSDTQYF.

In its sample, this clone was seen once. This chain connects TRBV5-1 to TRBJ1-2, with unresolved D. Trimming took off 0 bases at V and 6 bases at J, with 9 bases between the two ends. Per germline, CDR1 SGHRS and CDR2 YFSETQ. The CDR3 extends over 13 amino acids. This CDR3 reads CASSLVPTNGYTF. In nucleotides, the CDR3 is TGCGCCAGCAGCTTGGTCCCAACCAATGGCTACACCTTC.

This clone was seen just once. The chain links TRBV27 to TRBJ2-7; D unclear. Germline loops: CDR1 MNHEY, CDR2 SMNVEV (reference sequence). Trimming took off 5 bases at V and 0 bases at J, with 14 bases between the two ends. The CDR3 spans 15 residues. This chain's CDR3 is CASSPAAYLSYEQYF. CDR3 DNA: TGTGCCAGCAGTCCCGCCGCATACCTCTCCTACGAGCAGTACTTC.

This sequence joins TRBV7-2 and TRBJ2-7; 10 nucleotides match TRBD1. Trimming cost V 1 base and J 5 bases; bases outside gene matches: 5. Germline CDR1 reads SGHTA; CDR2 reads FQGNSA. The CDR3 totals 15 residues. The CDR3 loop reads CASSLVRDRGHEQYF. In nucleotides, the CDR3 is TGTGCCAGCAGCTTAGTCCGGGACAGGGGCCACGAGCAGTACTTC. Using reference TRBV7-2 and TRBJ2-7 for the parts outside the CDR3, the full variable domain is GAGVSQSPSNKVTEKGKDVELRCDPISGHTALYWYRQSLGQGLEFLIYFQGNSAPDKSGLPSDRFSAERTGGSVSTLTIQRTQQEDSAVYLCASSLVRDRGHEQYFGPGTRLTVT.

This clone was picked up a small number of times. This chain uses TRBV30 with TRBJ2-1, with D unclear. Trimming removed 2 bases from V and 6 bases from J, with 5 bases in between. There are 11 residues in the CDR3. The germline gives CDR1 GTSNPN, CDR2 SVGIG (reference sequence). CDR3 coding DNA: TGTGCCTGGAGTTCTCTCAATGAGCAGTTCTTC. Translation gives CAWSSLNEQFF.

The chain employs TRBV6-5 and TRBJ2-5; weak D call: TRBD1 (6 bases). The germline gives CDR1 MNHEY, CDR2 SVGAGI. V lost 0 bases to trimming and J lost 2 bases, with 13 bases between them. The CDR3 runs 16 residues. CDR3 region: CASSYSTGNFQETQYF. In DNA, the CDR3 is TGTGCCAGCAGTTACTCTACAGGGAACTTTCAAGAGACCCAGTACTTC.

This clone occurred a few times. V and J are TRBV2 and TRBJ2-1; TRBD2 might be the D (5 bases). There are 12 residues in the CDR3. The germline gives CDR1 SNHLY, CDR2 FYNNEI. With 7 bases removed from V and 9 bases from J, the gap between germline ends came to 13 bases. As DNA, the CDR3 is TGTGCCAGCAAGGACTCCGGTGCTGAGCAGTTCTTC. It codes for CASKDSGAEQFF.

This chain links TRBV5-1 with TRBJ2-7; 9 positions agree with TRBD2. In germline, CDR1 is SGHRS, CDR2 YFSETQ. The CDR3 consists of 18 residues. Losses at the gene ends were 4 bases for V and 6 bases for J; bases not matched to a gene: 20. CDR3 loop: CASSQDSYRTGRGGEQYF. CDR3 bases: TGCGCCAGCAGCCAGGACAGCTACCGCACGGGGCGGGGGGGCGAGCAGTACTTC.

The J gene is TRBJ2-1, the V gene TRBV18; 7 bases are shared with TRBD2. The ends lost 1 base at V and 2 bases at J; junction bases unmatched: 5. The CDR3 spans 16 residues. CDR1 and CDR2 (germline): KGHSH, LQKENI. CDR3 residues: CASSPRSGIAYNEQFF. Here the CDR3 DNA reads TGTGCCAGCTCACCACGGAGCGGGATAGCCTACAATGAGCAGTTCTTC.

The chain has TRBV27 and TRBJ1-5; D perhaps matches TRBD1 (6 bases). V gave up 5 bases and J gave up 6 bases, with 20 bases separating them. CDR1 and CDR2 from the germline V gene are MNHEY and SMNVEV (reference sequence). The length of the CDR3 is 16 residues. In DNA form, the CDR3 reads TGTGCCAGCAGTCCAACGAGAGGGGGAAAGGGTCAGCCCCAGCATTTT. Protein: CASSPTRGGKGQPQHF.

This clone has only one observation. The V gene is TRBV28, the J gene TRBJ2-6; 7 bases fit TRBD1. Germline CDR1 is MDHEN and CDR2 is SYDVKM. The CDR3 is made up of 16 amino acids. The V and J ends lost 3 bases and 2 bases, in that order; junction bases with no gene match: 4. The CDR3 region has the DNA TGTGCCAGCAGTTTTGCCGGGACAGCTGGGGCCAACGTCCTGACTTTC. It specifies CASSFAGTAGANVLTF.

On this clone: Other DNA sequences within the sample encode an identical CDR3. The rearrangement links TRBV30 to TRBJ2-2, with 10 nucleotides matching TRBD1. Germline V gene sequence: CDR1 GTSNPN, CDR2 SVGIG (reference sequence). The V segment lost 4 bases and the J segment 4 bases; nucleotides outside the gene matches: 3. The CDR3 contains 14 residues. In DNA, the CDR3 is TGTGCCTGGACCCGGGACAGGGGCACCGGGGAGCTGTTTTTT. Residues: CAWTRDRGTGELFF.

The rearrangement joins TRBV7-9 to TRBJ1-1; D not certain. The ends were cut back, 2 bases at V and 1 base at J, with 8 bases in the middle. The CDR3 length is 14 residues. The germline V gene encodes CDR1 SEHNR and CDR2 FQNEAQ (reference sequence). In DNA, the CDR3 is TGTGCCAGCAGCTTACTAGCCGGGAACACTGAAGCTTTCTTT. It yields the protein CASSLLAGNTEAFF.

The rearrangement links TRBV19 to TRBJ1-3; the D gene is possibly TRBD1 (6 bases). V lost 3 bases, J lost 0 bases, and 12 bases lay in between. The germline gives CDR1 LNHDA, CDR2 SQIVND (reference sequence). The length of the CDR3 is 16 residues. The CDR3 protein is CASSMDSPYSGNTIYF. DNA for the CDR3: TGTGCCAGTAGTATGGACAGCCCTTACTCTGGAAACACCATATATTTT.